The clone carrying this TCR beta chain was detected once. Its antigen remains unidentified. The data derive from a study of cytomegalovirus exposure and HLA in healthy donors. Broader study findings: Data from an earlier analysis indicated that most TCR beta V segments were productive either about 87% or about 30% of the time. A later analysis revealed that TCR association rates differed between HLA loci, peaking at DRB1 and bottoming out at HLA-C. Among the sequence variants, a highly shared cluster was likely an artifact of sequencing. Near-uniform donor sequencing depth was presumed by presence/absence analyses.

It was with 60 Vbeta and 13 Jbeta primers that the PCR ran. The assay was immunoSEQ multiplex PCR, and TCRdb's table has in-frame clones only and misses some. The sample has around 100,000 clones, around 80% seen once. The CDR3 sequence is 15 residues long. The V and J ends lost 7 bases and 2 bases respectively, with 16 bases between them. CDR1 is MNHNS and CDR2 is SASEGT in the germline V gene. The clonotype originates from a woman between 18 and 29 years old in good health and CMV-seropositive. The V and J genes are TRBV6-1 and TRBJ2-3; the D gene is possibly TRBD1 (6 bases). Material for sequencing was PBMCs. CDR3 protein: CASTLGADLTDTQYF. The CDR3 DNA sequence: TGTGCCAGCACCCTGGGGGCGGACCTCACAGATACGCAGTATTTT.